The TCR beta chain under discussion was sequenced for a study of shared clonotypes between healthy human individuals (TCRdb year 2020). For the wider study: The cohort comprised a couple of women and a few men aged 18 to 49 years. For each donor, CD4 naive and CD4 memory were each given three plates, CD8 naive was given two plates, and CD8 memory was given one plate. To estimate repertoire size and how much clonotype sharing occurs between individuals, the study deeply sequenced the blood TCR repertoires of several healthy adults. To increase sequencing depth and limit assay-specific biases, TCR repertoire library preparation and sequencing were carried out by different laboratories using diverse techniques. Leukapheresis yielded between about 0.9 and 9 billion PBMCs per donor.

To note about this clone: Its antigen is still unknown. Nothing much larger sits one base from this clone, and base qualities are not available.

The donors were healthy, HIV-negative adults who had no recently reported acute infections or vaccinations. Every donor was a Caucasian adult living in Nashville, Tennessee, USA. CD4+ T cells were enriched by magnetic negative selection; naive cells were then positively selected on CD45RA, and the negative fraction formed the memory subset. Blood was collected by leukapheresis, and PBMCs were isolated by Ficoll-Histopaque density gradient centrifugation and then cryopreserved in liquid nitrogen vapor phase. Purity and quantity of every magnetically sorted T cell population were checked by analytical flow cytometry. Genomic DNA was isolated from each sorted fraction and quantified by UV absorbance on a Nanodrop 2000c. Using the deep immunoSEQ assay, multiplex PCR amplified TCR CDR3 regions from genomic DNA. Extracted genomic DNA from each cell subset was spread evenly across all wells of several immunoSEQ 96-well plates, with each plate serving as a replicate. For sorted subsets, around 200 ng genomic DNA, equal to tens of thousands of T cell genomes, was loaded into each replicate PCR. The purified libraries were quantified using a Qubit 3.0 fluorometer, sized with a Bioanalyzer 2100, and then quantified again using the KAPA Library Quantification kit. Every immunoSEQ 96-well plate was sequenced on a separate single-read 150-cycle Illumina NextSeq 550 flow cell. On the authors' methods: Because the immunoSEQ output held only junctional sequences and lacked quality scores, the filtering could not match the filtering applied to full-length reads. To assign V/J genes and CDR3, sequences were annotated against IMGT germline references using PyIR, a Python wrapper for IgBLAST v1.9. Reads were filtered out if the reads had weak V/J assignments (E-value above 1e-6), no CDR3, stop codons, out-of-frame junctions, or ambiguous translated residues. A V3J clonotype was defined by an identical inferred V gene, J gene, and CDR3 amino acid sequence. The percentage overlap between two repertoires was calculated by dividing the number of shared unique clonotypes by the size of the smaller repertoire. Three approaches were used to assess repertoire richness: RTK rarefaction, the Chao1 estimator, and Recon v2.1 estimates of unobserved clonotypes. For all TCRbeta clonotypes obtained by the gDNA method from a few donors, generation probabilities were computed with OLGA. The clones in this table, taken by TCRdb from immuneACCESS, are in-frame only. Not every clone is retained; where verified, under half of the shortfall comes from an unresolved V gene, and the cause of the rest is unknown. V, J and clone size reflect that table, while D and trimming were determined from the DNA. In all, the sample holds some 500,000 clones, and around 95% of those were seen once. The top ten clones comprise around 0.067% of the sample.

Clipping removes 2 bases from V and 2 bases from J, with 7 as the unmatched junction base count. CDR3 length: 17 amino acids, cysteine to phenylalanine. Of the read, only the CDR3 DNA is kept; its 51 bases are in frame from base 1. CDR1 and CDR2, per the germline V gene, are SGHTA and FQGNSA. Broad study findings and their caveats: Across a few donors, around 5% of naive CD4, around 3.3% of naive CD8, roughly 2.3% of memory CD4, and 0.4% of memory CD8 clonotypes were shared. Even with the large sequencing depth, rarefaction of the sorted-subset datasets indicated that sequencing was incomplete. Sampling was restricted to blood, and TCR repertoires in tissues likely differ from the TCR repertoires found in blood. Pairwise subsampling indicated that sequencing depth was expected to affect the degree of clonotype sharing among donors. Estimated clonotype richness was generally larger for naive than for memory subsets. Clonotypes shared by all four sorted-subset donors showed higher generation probabilities than non-shared clonotypes. The small number of donors limited the genetic and exposure-history diversity represented.

Specimen: naive CD4+ T cells sorted from blood. The cell subset or site label of this sample denotes: CD45RA+ positively selected. This TCR was sampled from a woman aged 25 to 45 in good health. Recombination joined TRBV7-2 with TRBJ2-3, with 10 bases aligning to TRBD2. The CDR3 corresponds to CASSLLRLAGDTDTQYF. The nucleotide sequence reads TGTGCCAGCAGCTTATTGCGGCTAGCGGGAGACACAGATACGCAGTATTTT.